These 23 T cell receptor beta chains originate from one sample sequenced in a study of blood T cell repertoires in COVID-19. Here immunoSEQ multiplex PCR was the method, and the copy in TCRdb shows in-frame clones only, minus some. The sample records around 140,000 clones, roughly 80% being singletons. What was sequenced was peripheral blood. These receptors all come from a woman aged 80 or over with acute or convalescent COVID-19.

This chain links TRBV19 with TRBJ1-2; D might be TRBD1 (5 bases). The germline gives CDR1 LNHDA, CDR2 SQIVND (reference sequence). V shed 3 bases and J shed 1 base, with 15 bases lying between them. There are 16 residues in the CDR3. The CDR3 protein is CASSMVRGSNNYGYTF. CDR3 coding DNA: TGTGCCAGTAGTATGGTAAGGGGCAGCAATAACTATGGCTACACCTTC.

This chain connects TRBV7-8 to TRBJ1-2; D remains unclear. The CDR3 spans 13 residues. Germline V gene data show CDR1 as SGHVS and CDR2 as FQNEAQ. The V end lost 5 bases, the J end lost 0 bases, and 7 bases lay between the germline ends. For the CDR3, the DNA is TGTGCCAGCAGCCTCAGTTCTAACTATGGCTACACCTTC. Translation gives CASSLSSNYGYTF.

The V gene is TRBV5-1, the J gene TRBJ2-5; a possible D gene is TRBD1 (5 bases). From germline, CDR1 is SGHRS and CDR2 YFSETQ. This CDR3 is 14 amino acids long. V was cut by 2 bases and J by 2 bases, with 10 bases left in between. The CDR3 here is CASSFTDRQETQYF. CDR3 bases: TGCGCCAGCAGCTTCACAGACAGACAAGAGACCCAGTACTTC.

This chain links TRBV6-2 or TRBV6-3 with TRBJ2-7; 11 positions agree with TRBD1. The CDR3 totals 17 residues. Germline V lookup: CDR1 MNHEY, CDR2 SVGEGT. J was trimmed by 0 bases and V by 5 bases; bases with no gene match: 9. The CDR3 coding sequence is TGTGCCAGCAGTACCCCGGACAGGGGGCTCCTCTCCTACGAGCAGTACTTC. Encoded protein: CASSTPDRGLLSYEQYF.

The rearrangement uses TRBV28 and TRBJ2-3, with TRBD1 matching over 7 bases. The CDR3 extends over 12 amino acids. The V segment lost 10 bases and the J segment 2 bases; nucleotides outside the gene matches: 3. Germline CDR1 reads MDHEN; CDR2 reads SYDVKM. As DNA, the CDR3 is TGTGCCATTAGGGGGCTCACAGATACGCAGTATTTT. This gives the protein CAIRGLTDTQYF. The full variable domain, completed using reference TRBV28 and TRBJ2-3, is DVKVTQSSRYLVKRTGEKVFLECVQDMDHENMFWYRQDPGLGLRLIYFSYDVKMKEKGDIPEGYSVSREKKERFSLILESASTNQTSMYLCAIRGLTDTQYFGPGTRLTVL.

Here the CDR3 DNA reads TGTGCCAGCAGCCCCGCAGGGATGGGTAGAGAAGCTTTCTTT. Protein product: CASSPAGMGREAFF. The chain has TRBV5-4 and TRBJ1-1; weak D call: TRBD1 (5 bases). Trimming took 4 bases from V and 8 from J, leaving 18 bases between them. CDR3 length: 14 residues. From germline, CDR1 is SGHNT and CDR2 YYREEE (reference sequence).

This chain links TRBV7-9 with TRBJ2-1, with TRBD2 identical over 7 bases. Germline trimming cut 8 bases from V and 0 bases from J; bases unmatched to any gene: 4. The CDR3 is 14 residues long. Germline-derived CDR1 and CDR2 are SEHNR and FQNEAQ (reference sequence). CDR3 in amino acids: CASLGGSSYNEQFF. CDR3 bases: TGTGCCAGCCTCGGGGGGAGCTCCTACAATGAGCAGTTCTTC.

This clone was counted between two and nine times. The chain joins TRBV6-5 to TRBJ2-5; D may be TRBD1 (7 bases). This CDR3 is built from 14 residues. Trimming cost V 6 bases and J 4 bases, with 15 bases left between them. Germline V gives CDR1 MNHEY, CDR2 SVGAGI. CDR3 loop: CASSQGGGIETQYF. CDR3 sequence (DNA): TGTGCCAGCAGCCAGGGGGGTGGCATAGAGACCCAGTACTTC.

This clone has just one count. The rearrangement joins TRBV3-1 (or the pseudogene TRBV3-2) to TRBJ1-2; D remains ambiguous. This CDR3 comprises 15 residues. CDR1 and CDR2 from the germline V gene are LGHDT and YNNKEL (reference sequence). Trimming left V 4 bases short and J 3 bases short, with 15 bases between. The CDR3 bases are TGTGCCAGCAGCCTAGAAAAGAAGCGTCACTATGGCTACACCTTC. This codes for CASSLEKKRHYGYTF.

This chain uses TRBV2 with TRBJ2-1; TRBD1 matches at 9 bases. Germline V lookup: CDR1 SNHLY, CDR2 FYNNEI. The CDR3 length is 15 residues. Trimming removed 6 bases from V and 6 bases from J; junction bases left unmatched: 9. CDR3 bases: TGTGCCAGCAGGATTCGGACAGGGGTGGTCAATGAGCAGTTCTTC. This sequence encodes CASRIRTGVVNEQFF.

As concerns this clone: The same CDR3 is also encoded by other DNA sequences in this sample. This chain uses TRBV28 with TRBJ1-2; TRBD1 aligns across 7 bases. Trimming removed 2 bases from V and 5 bases from J; junction bases left unmatched: 2. This CDR3 has 13 amino acids. The germline V gene encodes CDR1 MDHEN and CDR2 SYDVKM. Here the CDR3 reads CASSLNRGYGYTF. As DNA, the CDR3 is TGTGCCAGCAGTTTAAACAGGGGTTATGGCTACACCTTC.

This chain joins TRBV9 and TRBJ1-6; D perhaps matches TRBD1 (5 bases). V was shortened by 3 bases and J by 8 bases, with 12 bases between the two germline ends. The CDR3 has 14 amino acids. The germline V gene has CDR1 SGDLS and CDR2 YYNGEE. Here the CDR3 reads CASSEQDMDSPLHF. For the CDR3, the DNA is TGTGCCAGCAGCGAACAGGATATGGATTCACCCCTCCACTTT.

The CDR3 region has the DNA TGTGCCAGCAGCGCCCGGACTAGCGGGGGGCATGAGCAGTTCTTC. Residues: CASSARTSGGHEQFF. The V gene is TRBV9, the J gene TRBJ2-1; 14 bases map to TRBD2. The V and J ends lost 3 bases and 8 bases, in that order; junction bases with no gene match: 4. This CDR3 is built from 15 residues. Germline loops: CDR1 SGDLS, CDR2 YYNGEE.

The chain couples TRBV5-4 to TRBJ2-1, with TRBD2 matching 7 bases. The CDR3 runs to 18 residues. J gave up 6 bases and V 4 bases, and 19 bases lay outside the gene matches. Per germline, CDR1 SGHNT and CDR2 YYREEE (reference sequence). The CDR3 reads CASSPPPSGGGKPNEQFF. The DNA of the CDR3 is TGTGCCAGCAGCCCACCCCCCTCGGGCGGGGGAAAACCCAATGAGCAGTTCTTC.

The CDR3 loop is CASSSEGQGAPEAFF. In DNA, the CDR3 is TGTGCCAGTAGTTCCGAGGGACAGGGGGCGCCTGAAGCTTTCTTT. The rearrangement joins TRBV19 to TRBJ1-1, with 12 bases identical to TRBD1. V dropped 5 bases and J dropped 6; count of bases not matched to a gene: 7. The length of the CDR3 is 15 residues. Germline V lookup: CDR1 LNHDA, CDR2 SQIVND (reference sequence).

The chain carries TRBV29-1 and TRBJ2-5, with 7 nucleotides matching TRBD2. V shed 4 bases and J 1 base; nucleotides not matched to a gene: 9. Germline CDR1 reads SQVTM; CDR2 reads ANQGSEA. The CDR3 runs to 15 residues. DNA of the CDR3: TGCAGCGTTGTCCTTACCCCGGGGGGCCAAGAGACCCAGTACTTC. Protein: CSVVLTPGGQETQYF.

In its sample, this clone was seen a few times. The chain links TRBV3-1 (or the pseudogene TRBV3-2) to TRBJ2-7; 8 nucleotides match TRBD1. The V segment lost 4 bases and the J segment 4 bases; nucleotides outside the gene matches: 6. The germline V gene has CDR1 LGHDT and CDR2 YNNKEL (reference sequence). The CDR3 totals 14 residues. CDR3 DNA: TGTGCCAGCAGCCCCCGGACAGGGAGGTACGAGCAGTACTTC. Its translation is CASSPRTGRYEQYF.

This clone came up many times. The chain joins TRBV7-8 to TRBJ1-2, with D maybe TRBD1 (6 bases). The germline CDR1 and CDR2 sequences are SGHVS and FQNEAQ. CDR3 length: 16 residues. Trimming shortened V by 5 bases and J by 1 base, and 17 bases separated the two germline ends. CDR3 bases: TGTGCCAGCAGCCCGGACAGTTTGGGGTTTAACTATGGCTACACCTTC. Amino acids: CASSPDSLGFNYGYTF.

The chain joins TRBV4-3 to TRBJ2-1; D is unclear. This CDR3 spans 14 amino acids. CDR1 is LGHNA and CDR2 is YSLEER in the germline V gene. V lost 0 bases to trimming and J lost 4 bases, with 7 bases between them. The CDR3 nucleotides read TGCGCCAGCAGCCAAGACAGCGAGTACAATGAGCAGTTCTTC. It codes for CASSQDSEYNEQFF.

The rearrangement uses TRBV15 and TRBJ2-7, with TRBD2 as a possible D gene (5 bases). The V end was cut by 0 bases, the J end by 2 bases, with 14 bases between. This CDR3 spans 16 amino acids. Germline lookup yields CDR1 LNHNV and CDR2 YYDKDF (reference sequence). The CDR3: CATSRDQMGETYEQYF. CDR3 bases: TGTGCCACCAGCAGAGATCAGATGGGAGAAACCTACGAGCAGTACTTC.

The V gene is TRBV7-8, the J gene TRBJ1-5, with D possibly TRBD1 on 5 matching bases. The CDR3 runs 16 residues. Germline-derived CDR1 and CDR2 are SGHVS and FQNEAQ. The V and J ends lost 1 base and 3 bases respectively, with 13 bases between them. For the CDR3, the DNA is TGTGCCAGCAGCTTAGTCGCAGGGCATATCAATCAGCCCCAGCATTTT. Translation: CASSLVAGHINQPQHF.

The genes are TRBV19 and TRBJ1-2; no clear D. The germline gives CDR1 LNHDA, CDR2 SQIVND (reference sequence). Trimming left V 7 bases short and J 5 bases short, with 17 bases between. The CDR3 is made up of 14 amino acids. CDR3 nucleotide sequence: TGTGCCAGTAAGGAGTTCGGGAAAGGATATGGCTACACCTTC. Its translation is CASKEFGKGYGYTF.

The genes are TRBV6-6 and TRBJ1-2; D remains ambiguous. Trimming took 5 bases from V and 2 from J, leaving 12 bases between them. CDR1 is MNHNY and CDR2 is SVGAGI in the germline V gene (reference sequence). The CDR3 is 14 amino acids. CDR3 protein: CASSVAGMNYGYTF. As DNA, the CDR3 is TGTGCCAGCAGTGTCGCCGGGATGAACTATGGCTACACCTTC.